This T cell receptor beta chain was found in a study of blood T cells in healthy people across ages. Across the whole study: Template switching recovered approximately one barcoded beta molecule for every two T cells.

The use of a sample-barcoded 5' primer and a J-beta primer mix characterized a second PCR of roughly 6 to 11 cycles. TCRdb fed the 5' RACE reads into MiXCR, producing one record per CDR3 protein. The sample holds hundreds of thousands of distinct CDR3 sequences, more than 45% seen once. Study-wide points: Naive CD4+ cells and diversity were both higher in long-lived donors than in aged donors.

This clonotype was seen a few times. Its cognate antigen is unknown. The V gene's germline CDR1 is DFQATT and CDR2 SNEGSKA (reference sequence). The CDR3 consists of 14 residues. V dropped 4 bases and J dropped 4 bases, with 14 bases sitting between them. The sample taken for sequencing was blood. This receptor was taken from a man aged 80 or over in good health. The rearrangement links TRBV20-1 to TRBJ2-1, with a tentative D call TRBD2 (5 bases). The CDR3 DNA sequence: TGCAGTGCTATTCGTCTAGCCCCTTACAATGAGCAGTTCTTC. Its translation: CSAIRLAPYNEQFF.